This TCR beta chain was documented in a study of blood T cell repertoires in COVID-19. Study summary: The United States, Italy and Spain provided the acute and convalescent COVID-19 samples. Sample material is recorded as cDNA or gDNA derived from T cells, B-cell-depleted T cells, or PBMCs.

Trimming cost V 10 bases and J 4 bases, with 16 bases left between them. This CDR3 spans 13 amino acids. Germline CDR1 is MNHEY and CDR2 is SVGAGI. Original data processing: Scientists estimated how many nucleated cells there were by amplifying reference gene primers. TCRdb's copy holds only in-frame clones and misses some; the assay was immunoSEQ multiplex PCR. V and J calls and clone size are as listed in that table; D and trimming were resolved from the DNA. The table records 220,000 or so clones, 80% to 90% of them present only once. This clonotype originated in a man aged 25 to 40 with active or convalescent COVID-19. The chain links TRBV6-5 to TRBJ1-1, with D possibly being TRBD1 (5 bases). The sample taken for sequencing was peripheral blood. Here the CDR3 reads CATTGHLFTEAFF. Written as DNA, the CDR3 is TGTGCCACCACTGGACACCTCTTCACTGAAGCTTTCTTT.